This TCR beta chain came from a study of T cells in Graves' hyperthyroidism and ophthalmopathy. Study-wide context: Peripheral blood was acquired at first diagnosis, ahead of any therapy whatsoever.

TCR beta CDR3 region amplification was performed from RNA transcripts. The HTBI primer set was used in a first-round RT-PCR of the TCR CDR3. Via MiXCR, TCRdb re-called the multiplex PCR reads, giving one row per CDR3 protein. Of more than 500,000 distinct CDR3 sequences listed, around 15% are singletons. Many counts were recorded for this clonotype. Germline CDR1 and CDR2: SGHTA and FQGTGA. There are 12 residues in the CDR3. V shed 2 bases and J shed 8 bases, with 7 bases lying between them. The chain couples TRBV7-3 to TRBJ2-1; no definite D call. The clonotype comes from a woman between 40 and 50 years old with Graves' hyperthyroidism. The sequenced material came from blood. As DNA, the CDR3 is TGTGCCAGCAGCTTATTAGTCGATGAGCAGTTCTTC. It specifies CASSLLVDEQFF.